This passage covers 29 T cell receptor beta chains from one sample sequenced in a study of blood T cell repertoires in COVID-19. Clones were read by immunoSEQ multiplex PCR, and TCRdb kept only the in-frame ones, dropping some. This table holds around 97,000 clones, roughly 86% found once. Sequenced sample: peripheral blood. The source is a human donor in a cohort sampled during active COVID-19.

The chain has TRBV24-1 and TRBJ2-5; unclear D gene. CDR1 and CDR2 (germline): KGHDR, SFDVKD. V lost 1 base to trimming and J lost 3 bases, with 5 bases between them. The CDR3 runs 13 residues. The CDR3 is CATSDLREETQYF. The CDR3 bases are TGTGCCACCAGTGATTTAAGAGAAGAGACCCAGTACTTC.

This rearrangement joins TRBV10-3 to TRBJ2-6; D may be TRBD1 (5 bases). Trimming took off 4 bases at V and 2 bases at J, with 12 bases between the two ends. The CDR3 spans 16 residues. Germline V CDR1 and CDR2: ENHRY, SYGVKD. CDR3 sequence: CAISATQGAGANVLTF. DNA for the CDR3: TGTGCCATCAGTGCAACTCAGGGTGCTGGGGCCAACGTCCTGACTTTC.

The CDR3, as DNA: TGCGCCAGCAGCCCCTCGATACTAGCGGGGGACAATGAGCAGTTCTTC. Amino acids: CASSPSILAGDNEQFF. This rearrangement joins TRBV4-3 to TRBJ2-1; 11 nucleotides align to TRBD2. The CDR3 consists of 16 residues. CDR1 and CDR2 from the germline V gene are LGHNA and YSLEER. The V segment lost 4 bases and the J segment 5 bases; nucleotides outside the gene matches: 7.

The genes are TRBV19 and TRBJ2-5, with 8 bases matching TRBD2. J was trimmed by 5 bases and V by 4 bases; bases with no gene match: 12. This CDR3 is 16 amino acids long. The V gene's germline CDR1 is LNHDA and CDR2 SQIVND (reference sequence). CDR3: CASSTGTRFRVETQYF. The DNA of the CDR3 is TGTGCCAGTAGTACAGGGACTAGATTTAGGGTTGAGACCCAGTACTTC.

As concerns this clone: One end of the junction is discordant with germline, which a read error may explain. The J gene is TRBJ1-1, the V gene TRBV29-1; 9 bases align to TRBD1. Looked up from germline, CDR1 is SQVTM and CDR2 is ANQGSEA. This CDR3 has 13 amino acids. The CDR3 loop is CSVEDRGDSEAFF. The CDR3 DNA reads as TGCAGCGTGGAAGACAGGGGGGACTCTGAAGCTTTCTTT.

The CDR3 bases are TGTGCCAGCAGTTTCAACGGCGGACAGGGCCTCTACGAGCAGTACTTC. Protein sequence: CASSFNGGQGLYEQYF. The chain combines TRBV6-5 with TRBJ2-7; 8 bases fit TRBD1. The CDR3 has 16 residues. Losses at the gene ends were 4 bases for V and 3 bases for J; bases not matched to a gene: 11. CDR1 and CDR2 from the germline V gene are MNHEY and SVGAGI.

This clone came up once. This chain links TRBV7-2 with TRBJ2-4; D is ambiguous. V gave up 1 base and J gave up 8 bases, with 15 bases separating them. Germline V gene data show CDR1 as SGHTA and CDR2 as FQGNSA. This CDR3 has 15 amino acids. In nucleotides, the CDR3 is TGTGCCAGCAGCTTAGTCCCTAGTTCGGGTGACATTCAGTACTTC. It encodes CASSLVPSSGDIQYF. The variable domain in full, completed from reference TRBV7-2 and TRBJ2-4, reads GAGVSQSPSNKVTEKGKDVELRCDPISGHTALYWYRQSLGQGLEFLIYFQGNSAPDKSGLPSDRFSAERTGGSVSTLTIQRTQQEDSAVYLCASSLVPSSGDIQYFGAGTRLSVL.

This sequence joins TRBV19 and TRBJ1-5; D may be TRBD1 (6 bases). CDR1 LNHDA and CDR2 SQIVND come from the germline V gene (reference sequence). This CDR3 has 14 amino acids. The V gene lost 7 bases and the J gene lost 1 base, with 11 bases spanning the gap. For the CDR3, the DNA is TGTGCCAGTACAGGACAGATCAGCAATCAGCCCCAGCATTTT. This encodes CASTGQISNQPQHF.

The rearrangement links TRBV12-3 or TRBV12-4 to TRBJ2-2; no firm D call. V lost 3 bases to trimming and J lost 8 bases, with 10 bases between them. This CDR3 spans 13 amino acids. The CDR3 here is CASSFHQRGELFF. The CDR3 DNA sequence: TGTGCCAGCAGTTTCCATCAGAGGGGGGAGCTGTTTTTT.

The chain links TRBV2 to TRBJ1-2; possibly TRBD1 for D (5 bases). The length of the CDR3 is 15 residues. Trimming left V 8 bases short and J 2 bases short, with 18 bases between. Germline-derived CDR1 and CDR2 are SNHLY and FYNNEI. The CDR3 is CASQAEGLGNYGYTF. The CDR3 DNA reads as TGTGCCAGCCAGGCGGAGGGACTGGGCAACTATGGCTACACCTTC.

J is TRBJ2-2 and V is TRBV7-2; the match to TRBD1 covers 10 bases. Germline CDR1 SGHTA, CDR2 FQGNSA. The CDR3 is 16 amino acids. J gave up 2 bases and V 4 bases, and 4 bases lay outside the gene matches. CDR3 loop: CASSSRQGANTGELFF. The CDR3 coding sequence is TGTGCCAGCAGCTCCCGACAGGGGGCTAACACCGGGGAGCTGTTTTTT.

The chain has TRBV4-2 and TRBJ2-2; 9 bases line up with TRBD2. The V and J ends lost 7 bases and 4 bases, in that order; junction bases with no gene match: 10. This CDR3 is built from 16 residues. Per germline, CDR1 LGHNA and CDR2 YNFKEQ. This CDR3 reads CASTRAGGLRTGELFF. The CDR3 DNA sequence: TGTGCCAGCACCCGAGCGGGGGGCCTGCGCACCGGGGAGCTGTTTTTT.

This sequence joins TRBV18 and TRBJ2-1; weak D call: TRBD1 (6 bases). CDR3 length: 13 amino acids. Germline lookup yields CDR1 KGHSH and CDR2 LQKENI. V was cut by 2 bases and J by 5 bases, with 7 bases left in between. CDR3 in DNA: TGTGCCAGCTCACCAGGGACAAACAATGAGCAGTTCTTC. Translation gives CASSPGTNNEQFF.

The V gene is TRBV6-5, the J gene TRBJ2-3; maybe TRBD1 (5 bases). Germline loops: CDR1 MNHEY, CDR2 SVGAGI. The CDR3 loop spans 12 amino acids. With 6 bases removed from V and 11 bases from J, the gap between germline ends came to 15 bases. This CDR3 reads CASSLRQSKQYF. The CDR3 DNA is TGTGCCAGCAGCCTTAGACAGTCCAAGCAGTATTTT.

The V call is TRBV4-2, the J call TRBJ2-3, with D tentatively TRBD2 (5 bases). The germline CDR1 and CDR2 sequences are LGHNA and YNFKEQ. The CDR3 runs 14 residues. The V and J ends lost 4 bases and 6 bases respectively, with 14 bases between them. CDR3 DNA sequence: TGTGCCAGCAGCCGGGAGCCCTTGGGGGATACGCAGTATTTT. Protein: CASSREPLGDTQYF.

The chain employs TRBV11-2 and TRBJ2-7; 8 bases agree with TRBD2. J gave up 3 bases and V 5 bases, and 9 bases lay outside the gene matches. There are 15 residues in the CDR3. Germline loops: CDR1 SGHAT, CDR2 FQNNGV. The CDR3 loop is CASSPGRAVFYEQYF. In DNA form, the CDR3 reads TGTGCCAGCAGCCCCGGGAGGGCTGTCTTCTACGAGCAGTACTTC.

This clone was seen only once. This rearrangement joins TRBV6-1 to TRBJ1-5, with a tentative D call TRBD1 (6 bases). Trimming left V 1 base short and J 7 bases short, with 14 bases between. The germline V gene has CDR1 MNHNS and CDR2 SASEGT. This CDR3 has 15 amino acids. CDR3 amino acids: CASSEGVQGRQPQHF. The CDR3, as DNA: TGTGCCAGCAGTGAAGGAGTCCAGGGGCGCCAGCCCCAGCATTTT.

The chain links TRBV27 to TRBJ2-2; D possibly corresponds to TRBD2 (6 bases). The V gene's germline CDR1 is MNHEY and CDR2 SMNVEV (reference sequence). This CDR3 comprises 14 residues. CDR3 coding DNA: TGTACGACTAGATACGGCCAGACCACCGGGGAGCTGTTTTTT. It is translated as CTTRYGQTTGELFF.

The chain couples TRBV7-3 to TRBJ2-2, with 8 bases aligning to TRBD1. CDR1 is SGHTA and CDR2 is FQGTGA in the germline V gene. The length of the CDR3 is 15 residues. Trimming removed 4 bases from V and 6 bases from J; junction bases left unmatched: 7. CDR3 coding DNA: TGTGCCAGCAGCTCCACCTCAGGGGGCCCCGGGGAGCTGTTTTTT. This sequence encodes CASSSTSGGPGELFF.

The chain is built from TRBV10-3 and TRBJ2-3; 9 bases map to TRBD2. Per germline, CDR1 ENHRY and CDR2 SYGVKD. CDR3 size: 15 residues. The trim removed 4 bases at V and 4 bases at J, leaving 6 bases unmatched. DNA for the CDR3: TGTGCCATCAGTGGCAGGGCGGGAGGGTCAGATACGCAGTATTTT. This codes for CAISGRAGGSDTQYF.

V and J are TRBV27 and TRBJ2-1, with 11 bases matching TRBD1. Germline V gene data show CDR1 as MNHEY and CDR2 as SMNVEV (reference sequence). The CDR3 spans 14 residues. Trimming removed 6 bases from V and 6 bases from J; junction bases left unmatched: 4. This CDR3 reads CASRRGQGVNEQFF. The CDR3 DNA reads as TGTGCCAGCAGACGGGGACAGGGGGTCAATGAGCAGTTCTTC.

The gene calls are TRBV10-1 and TRBJ2-1; 7 nucleotides match TRBD1. Germline V gene sequence: CDR1 WNHNN, CDR2 SYGVQD (reference sequence). This CDR3 comprises 14 residues. Losses at the gene ends were 6 bases for V and 8 bases for J; bases not matched to a gene: 10. The CDR3 loop is CASSSQRGLDEQFF. The CDR3 nucleotides are TGCGCCAGCAGCTCGCAGAGGGGGCTCGATGAGCAGTTCTTC.

The chain carries TRBV12-3 or TRBV12-4 and TRBJ2-7; D is possibly TRBD2 (6 bases). This CDR3 has 13 amino acids. V lost 3 bases and J lost 3, with 9 bases in between. The CDR3 DNA follows: TGTGCCAGCAGTTTTAGGAGGGACTACGAGCAGTACTTC. Its translation: CASSFRRDYEQYF.

This rearrangement joins TRBV7-2 to TRBJ1-5, with D unresolved. CDR1 is SGHTA and CDR2 is FQGNSA in the germline V gene. V lost 5 bases and J 7 bases, leaving 18 bases between the germline ends. The CDR3 runs to 15 residues. CDR3 nucleotides: TGTGCCAGCAGCCCCAATAGAGGCGAGGGACAGCCCCAGCATTTT. Protein sequence: CASSPNRGEGQPQHF.

This sequence joins TRBV3-1 (or the pseudogene TRBV3-2) and TRBJ2-2, with 8 bases aligning to TRBD1. V was pared by 3 bases and J by 5 bases, with 5 bases of the junction left unmatched. CDR3 length: 15 residues. In germline, CDR1 is LGHDT, CDR2 YNNKEL (reference sequence). The CDR3 DNA is TGTGCCAGCAGCCAGTCTTACAGGGGGACCGGGGAGCTGTTTTTT. It codes for CASSQSYRGTGELFF.

The chain uses TRBV2 and TRBJ1-1; 8 bases are shared with TRBD1. The CDR3 is 14 amino acids. Germline loops: CDR1 SNHLY, CDR2 FYNNEI. With 3 bases clipped from V and 5 bases from J, the junction kept 5 bases outside the gene matches. The CDR3: CASSEDRDYTEAFF. The CDR3 DNA sequence: TGTGCCAGCAGTGAGGACAGGGATTATACTGAAGCTTTCTTT.

The chain uses TRBV2 and TRBJ2-7; D may be TRBD1 (5 bases). Germline CDR1 is SNHLY and CDR2 is FYNNEI. The CDR3 is 19 amino acids. Deletions cut 6 bases from V and 3 bases from J, with 30 bases between. The chain's CDR3 is CASSETGRITGIIFYEQYF. Here the CDR3 DNA reads TGTGCCAGCAGCGAAACAGGTCGAATAACAGGAATAATATTCTACGAGCAGTACTTC.

The chain couples TRBV7-9 to TRBJ2-7; tentatively, D is TRBD2 (5 bases). The V gene's germline CDR1 is SEHNR and CDR2 FQNEAQ (reference sequence). Deletions cut 4 bases from V and 5 bases from J, with 18 bases between. This CDR3 comprises 15 residues. The CDR3 sequence: CASSSPPEGNHEQYF. CDR3 DNA: TGTGCCAGCAGCTCTCCCCCCGAGGGAAACCACGAGCAGTACTTC.

The genes are TRBV7-8 and TRBJ2-3; D possibly corresponds to TRBD2 (5 bases). V was pared by 2 bases and J by 4 bases, with 16 bases between. In germline, CDR1 is SGHVS, CDR2 FQNEAQ. CDR3 size: 16 residues. The CDR3 loop is CASSLLRAPFPDTQYF. CDR3 nucleotide sequence: TGTGCCAGCAGCTTACTGAGGGCCCCTTTCCCAGATACGCAGTATTTT.